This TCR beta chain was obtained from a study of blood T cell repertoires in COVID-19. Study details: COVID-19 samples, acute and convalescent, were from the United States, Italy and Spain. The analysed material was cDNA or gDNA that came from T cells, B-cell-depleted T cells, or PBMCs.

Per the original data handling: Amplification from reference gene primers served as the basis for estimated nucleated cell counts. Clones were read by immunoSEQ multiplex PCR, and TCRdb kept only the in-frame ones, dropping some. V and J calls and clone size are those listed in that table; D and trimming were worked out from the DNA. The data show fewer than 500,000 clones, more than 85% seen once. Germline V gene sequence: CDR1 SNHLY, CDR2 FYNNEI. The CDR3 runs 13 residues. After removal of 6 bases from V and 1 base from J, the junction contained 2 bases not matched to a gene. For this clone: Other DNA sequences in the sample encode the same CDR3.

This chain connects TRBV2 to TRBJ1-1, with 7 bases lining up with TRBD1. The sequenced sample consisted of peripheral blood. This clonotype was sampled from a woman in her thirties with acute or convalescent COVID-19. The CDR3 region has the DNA TGTGCCAGCAGCCGACAGGGGAACACTGAAGCTTTCTTT. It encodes CASSRQGNTEAFF.